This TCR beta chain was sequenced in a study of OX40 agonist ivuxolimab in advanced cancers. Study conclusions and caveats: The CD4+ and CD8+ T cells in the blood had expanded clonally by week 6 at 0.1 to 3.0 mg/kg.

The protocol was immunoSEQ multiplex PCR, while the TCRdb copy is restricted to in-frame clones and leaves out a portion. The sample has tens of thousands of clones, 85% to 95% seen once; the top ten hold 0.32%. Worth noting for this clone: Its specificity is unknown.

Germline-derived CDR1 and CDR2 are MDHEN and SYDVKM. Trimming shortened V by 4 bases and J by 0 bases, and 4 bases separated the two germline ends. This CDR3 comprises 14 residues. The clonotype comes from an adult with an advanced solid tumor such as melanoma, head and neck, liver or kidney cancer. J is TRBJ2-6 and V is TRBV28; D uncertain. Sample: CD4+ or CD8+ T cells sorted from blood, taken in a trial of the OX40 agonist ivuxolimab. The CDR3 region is CASSSYSGANVLTF. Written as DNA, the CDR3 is TGTGCCAGCAGTTCCTACTCTGGGGCCAACGTCCTGACTTTC.